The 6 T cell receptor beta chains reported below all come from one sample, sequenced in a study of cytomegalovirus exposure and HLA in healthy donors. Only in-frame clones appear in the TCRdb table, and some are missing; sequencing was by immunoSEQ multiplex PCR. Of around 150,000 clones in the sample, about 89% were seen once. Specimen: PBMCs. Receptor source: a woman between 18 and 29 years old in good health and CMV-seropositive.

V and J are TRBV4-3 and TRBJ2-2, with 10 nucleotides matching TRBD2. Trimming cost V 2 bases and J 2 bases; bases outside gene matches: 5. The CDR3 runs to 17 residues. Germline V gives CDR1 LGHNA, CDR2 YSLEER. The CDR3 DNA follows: TGCGCCAGCAGCCAACGGGCTAGCGGGAGTAACACCGGGGAGCTGTTTTTT. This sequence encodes CASSQRASGSNTGELFF.

The CDR3 coding sequence is TGTGCCAGCAGTTACGGGGGCCGGGGGAACACTGAAGCTTTCTTT. Its protein is CASSYGGRGNTEAFF. The J gene is TRBJ1-1, the V gene TRBV6-5; maybe TRBD1 (6 bases). This CDR3 has 15 amino acids. V was shortened by 2 bases and J by 1 base, with 11 bases between the two germline ends. Germline V lookup: CDR1 MNHEY, CDR2 SVGAGI.

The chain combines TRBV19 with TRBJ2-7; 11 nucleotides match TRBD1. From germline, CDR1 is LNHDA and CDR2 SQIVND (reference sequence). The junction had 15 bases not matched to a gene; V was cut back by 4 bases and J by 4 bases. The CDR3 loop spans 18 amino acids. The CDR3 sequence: CASSRTLPGQGEGYEQYF. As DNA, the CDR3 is TGTGCCAGTAGTAGAACCCTTCCGGGACAGGGGGAGGGGTACGAGCAGTACTTC.

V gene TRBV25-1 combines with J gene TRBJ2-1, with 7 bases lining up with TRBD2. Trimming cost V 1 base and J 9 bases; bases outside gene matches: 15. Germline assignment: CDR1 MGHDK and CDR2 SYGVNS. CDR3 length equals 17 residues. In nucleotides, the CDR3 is TGTGCCAGCAGTGAATTGGTGGTAGAGGGAGGGCCGGGTGAGCAGTTCTTC. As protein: CASSELVVEGGPGEQFF.

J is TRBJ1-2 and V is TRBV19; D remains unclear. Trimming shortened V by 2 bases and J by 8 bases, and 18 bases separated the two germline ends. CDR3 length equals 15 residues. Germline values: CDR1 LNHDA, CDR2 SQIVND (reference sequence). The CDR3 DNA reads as TGTGCCAGTAGTATAAAGAGTTGGGAGGTTCAGGGCTACACCTTC. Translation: CASSIKSWEVQGYTF.

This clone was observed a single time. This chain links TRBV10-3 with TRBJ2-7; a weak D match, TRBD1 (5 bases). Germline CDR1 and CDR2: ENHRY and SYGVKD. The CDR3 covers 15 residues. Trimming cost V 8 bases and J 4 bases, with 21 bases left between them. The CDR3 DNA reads TGTGCCATCCGCTTTTCCCAGGGTGGGGCATACGAGCAGTACTTC. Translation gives CAIRFSQGGAYEQYF.